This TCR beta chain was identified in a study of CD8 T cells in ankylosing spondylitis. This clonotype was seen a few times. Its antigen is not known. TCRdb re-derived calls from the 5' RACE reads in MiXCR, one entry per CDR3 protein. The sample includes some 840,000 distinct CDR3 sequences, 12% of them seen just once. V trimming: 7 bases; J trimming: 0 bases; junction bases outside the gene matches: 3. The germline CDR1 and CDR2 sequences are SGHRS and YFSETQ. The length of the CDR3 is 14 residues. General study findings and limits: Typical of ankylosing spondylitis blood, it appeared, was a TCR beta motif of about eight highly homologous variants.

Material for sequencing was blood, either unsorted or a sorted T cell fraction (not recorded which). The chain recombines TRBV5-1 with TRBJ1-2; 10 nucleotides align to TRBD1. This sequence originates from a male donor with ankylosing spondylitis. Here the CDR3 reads CASRGQGANYGYTF. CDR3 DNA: TGCGCCAGCCGCGGACAGGGGGCTAACTATGGCTACACCTTC.